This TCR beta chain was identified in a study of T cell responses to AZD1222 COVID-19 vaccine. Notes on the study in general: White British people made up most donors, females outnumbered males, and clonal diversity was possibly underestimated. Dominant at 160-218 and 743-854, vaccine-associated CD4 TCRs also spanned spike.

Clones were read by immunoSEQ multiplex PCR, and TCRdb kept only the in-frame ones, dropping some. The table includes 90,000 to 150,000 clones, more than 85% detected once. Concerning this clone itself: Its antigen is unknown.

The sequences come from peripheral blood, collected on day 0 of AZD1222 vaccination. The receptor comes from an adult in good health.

This CDR3 reads CAIDRGDNEQFF. DNA for the CDR3: TGTGCCATCGACAGGGGAGACAATGAGCAGTTCTTC. The chain couples TRBV10-3 to TRBJ2-1; 8 nucleotides match TRBD1. CDR3 length: 12 amino acids. The germline V gene has CDR1 ENHRY and CDR2 SYGVKD. Germline trimming cut 8 bases from V and 5 bases from J; bases unmatched to any gene: 2.